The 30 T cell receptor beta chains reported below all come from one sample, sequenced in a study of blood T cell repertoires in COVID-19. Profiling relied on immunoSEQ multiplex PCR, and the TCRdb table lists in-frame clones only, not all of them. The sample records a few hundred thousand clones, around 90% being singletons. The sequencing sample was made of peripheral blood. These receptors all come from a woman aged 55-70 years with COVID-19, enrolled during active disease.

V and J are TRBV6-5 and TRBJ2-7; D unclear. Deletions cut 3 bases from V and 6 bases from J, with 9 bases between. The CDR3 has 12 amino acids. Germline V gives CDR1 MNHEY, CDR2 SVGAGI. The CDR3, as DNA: TGTGCCAGCAGTTATAGCTCCGGCGAGCAGTACTTC. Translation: CASSYSSGEQYF.

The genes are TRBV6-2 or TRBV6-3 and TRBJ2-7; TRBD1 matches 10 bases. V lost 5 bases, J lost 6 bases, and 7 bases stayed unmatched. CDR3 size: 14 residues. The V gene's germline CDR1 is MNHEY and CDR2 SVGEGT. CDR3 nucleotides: TGTGCCAGCAGTCAGCTGACAGGGGGCACCGAGCAGTACTTC. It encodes CASSQLTGGTEQYF.

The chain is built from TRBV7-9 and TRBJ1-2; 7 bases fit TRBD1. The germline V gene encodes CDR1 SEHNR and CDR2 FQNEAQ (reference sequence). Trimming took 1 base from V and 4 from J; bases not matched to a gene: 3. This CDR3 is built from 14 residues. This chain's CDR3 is CASSLETGSYGYTF. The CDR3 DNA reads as TGTGCCAGCAGCTTAGAGACAGGGAGCTATGGCTACACCTTC.

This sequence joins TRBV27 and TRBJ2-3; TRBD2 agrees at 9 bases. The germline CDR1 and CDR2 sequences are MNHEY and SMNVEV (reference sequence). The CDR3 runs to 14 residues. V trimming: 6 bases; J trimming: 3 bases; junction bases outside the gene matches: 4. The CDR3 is CASRLAGMTDTQYF. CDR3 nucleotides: TGTGCCAGCAGACTAGCGGGTATGACAGATACGCAGTATTTT.

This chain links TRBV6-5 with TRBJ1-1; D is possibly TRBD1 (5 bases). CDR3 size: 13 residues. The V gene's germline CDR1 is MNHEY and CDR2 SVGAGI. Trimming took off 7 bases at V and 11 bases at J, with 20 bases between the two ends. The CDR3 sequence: CASTLQGTQHAFF. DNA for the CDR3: TGTGCCAGCACCCTTCAGGGCACCCAACATGCTTTCTTT.

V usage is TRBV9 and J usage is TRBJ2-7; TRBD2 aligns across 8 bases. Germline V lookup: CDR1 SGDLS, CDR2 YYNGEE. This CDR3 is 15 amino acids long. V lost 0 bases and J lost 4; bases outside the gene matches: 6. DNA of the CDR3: TGTGCCAGCAGCGTAGAATCCAGCGGGGGTTACGAGCAGTACTTC. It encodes CASSVESSGGYEQYF.

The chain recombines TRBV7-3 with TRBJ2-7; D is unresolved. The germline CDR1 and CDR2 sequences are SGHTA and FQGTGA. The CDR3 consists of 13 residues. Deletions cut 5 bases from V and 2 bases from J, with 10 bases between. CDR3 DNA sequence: TGTGCCAGCAGCCCAGAGGCAGCCTACGAGCAGTACTTC. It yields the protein CASSPEAAYEQYF.

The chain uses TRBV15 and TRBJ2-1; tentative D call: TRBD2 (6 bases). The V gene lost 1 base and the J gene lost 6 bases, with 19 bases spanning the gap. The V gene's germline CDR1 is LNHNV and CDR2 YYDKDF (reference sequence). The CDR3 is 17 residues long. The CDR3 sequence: CATSRGGVASQTNEQFF. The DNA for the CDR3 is TGTGCCACCAGCAGAGGGGGGGTAGCGAGTCAGACCAATGAGCAGTTCTTC.

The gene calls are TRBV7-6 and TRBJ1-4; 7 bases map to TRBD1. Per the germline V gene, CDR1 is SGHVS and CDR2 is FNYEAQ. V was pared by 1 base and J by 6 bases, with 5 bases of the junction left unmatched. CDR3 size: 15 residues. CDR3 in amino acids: CASSLVTGTDEKLFF. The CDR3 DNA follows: TGTGCCAGCAGCTTAGTGACAGGGACGGATGAAAAACTGTTTTTT.

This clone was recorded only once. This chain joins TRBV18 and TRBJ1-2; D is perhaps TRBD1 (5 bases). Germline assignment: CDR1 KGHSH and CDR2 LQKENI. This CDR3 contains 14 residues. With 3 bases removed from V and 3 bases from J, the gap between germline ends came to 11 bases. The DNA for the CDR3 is TGTGCCAGCTCACCGGGGGGTTCGGACTATGGCTACACCTTC. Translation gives CASSPGGSDYGYTF.

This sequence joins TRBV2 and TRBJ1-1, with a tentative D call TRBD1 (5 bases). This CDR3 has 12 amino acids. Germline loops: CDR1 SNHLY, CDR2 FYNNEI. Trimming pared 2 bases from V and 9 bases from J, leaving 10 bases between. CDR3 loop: CASSESQGKAFF. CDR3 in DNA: TGTGCCAGCAGTGAATCCCAGGGAAAAGCTTTCTTT. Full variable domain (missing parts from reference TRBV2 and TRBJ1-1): EPEVTQTPSHQVTQMGQEVILRCVPISNHLYFYWYRQILGQKVEFLVSFYNNEISEKSEIFDDQFSVERPDGSNFTLKIRSTKLEDSAMYFCASSESQGKAFFGQGTRLTVV.

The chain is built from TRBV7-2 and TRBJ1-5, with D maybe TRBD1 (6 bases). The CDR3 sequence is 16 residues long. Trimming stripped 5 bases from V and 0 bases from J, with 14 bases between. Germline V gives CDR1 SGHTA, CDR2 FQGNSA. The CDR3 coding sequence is TGTGCCAGCAGCCCAGGGGCGCGTCTTAGCAATCAGCCCCAGCATTTT. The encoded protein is CASSPGARLSNQPQHF.

For the CDR3, the DNA is TGTGCCAGCAGCTTAGCGGCAGGGGGCGTCGATGAAGCTTTCTTT. As protein: CASSLAAGGVDEAFF. The chain employs TRBV7-6 and TRBJ1-1; 8 bases line up with TRBD1. The CDR3 loop spans 15 amino acids. Losses at the gene ends were 0 bases for V and 7 bases for J; bases not matched to a gene: 7. CDR1 SGHVS and CDR2 FNYEAQ come from the germline V gene.

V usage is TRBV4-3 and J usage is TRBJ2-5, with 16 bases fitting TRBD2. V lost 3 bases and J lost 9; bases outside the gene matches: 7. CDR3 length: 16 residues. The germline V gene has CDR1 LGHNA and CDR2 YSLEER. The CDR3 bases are TGCGCCAGCAGCCAGGGACTAGCGGGGGGGCAAATGTCCCAGTACTTC. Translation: CASSQGLAGGQMSQYF.

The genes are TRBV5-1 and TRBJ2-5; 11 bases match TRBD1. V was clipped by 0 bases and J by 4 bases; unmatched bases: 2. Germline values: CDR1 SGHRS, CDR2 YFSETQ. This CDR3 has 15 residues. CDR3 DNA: TGCGCCAGCAGCTTGGAGGGGACAGGGGGAGAGACCCAGTACTTC. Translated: CASSLEGTGGETQYF.

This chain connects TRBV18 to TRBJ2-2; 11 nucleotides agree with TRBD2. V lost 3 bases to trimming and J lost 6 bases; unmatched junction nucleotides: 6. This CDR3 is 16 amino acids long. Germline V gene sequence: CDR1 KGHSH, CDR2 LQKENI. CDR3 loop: CASSPVTSGVSGELFF. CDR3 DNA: TGTGCCAGCTCACCCGTGACTAGCGGGGTTTCCGGGGAGCTGTTTTTT. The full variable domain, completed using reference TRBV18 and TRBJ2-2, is NAGVMQNPRHLVRRRGQEARLRCSPMKGHSHVYWYRQLPEEGLKFMVYLQKENIIDESGMPKERFSAEFPKEGPSILRIQQVVRGDSAAYFCASSPVTSGVSGELFFGEGSRLTVL.

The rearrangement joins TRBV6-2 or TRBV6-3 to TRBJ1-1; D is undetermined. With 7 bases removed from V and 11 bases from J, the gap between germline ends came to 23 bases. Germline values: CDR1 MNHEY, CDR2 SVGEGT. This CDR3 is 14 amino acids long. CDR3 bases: TGTGCCAGCACCCCCCCGCTCGAGGGCTTGATGGCTTTCTTT. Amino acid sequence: CASTPPLEGLMAFF.

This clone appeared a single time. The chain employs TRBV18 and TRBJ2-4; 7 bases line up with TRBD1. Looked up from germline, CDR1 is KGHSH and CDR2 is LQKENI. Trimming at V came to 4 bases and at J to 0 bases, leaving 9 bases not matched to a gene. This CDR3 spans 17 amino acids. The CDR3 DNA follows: TGTGCCAGCTCACGACCCGGGACAGAGATAGCCAAAAACATTCAGTACTTC. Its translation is CASSRPGTEIAKNIQYF.

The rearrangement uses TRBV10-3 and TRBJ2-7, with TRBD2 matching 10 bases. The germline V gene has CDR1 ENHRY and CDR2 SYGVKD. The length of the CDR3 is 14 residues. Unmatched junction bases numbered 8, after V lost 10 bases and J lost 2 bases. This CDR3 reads CATHDLAGAYEQYF. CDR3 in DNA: TGTGCCACTCATGATCTAGCGGGGGCCTACGAGCAGTACTTC.

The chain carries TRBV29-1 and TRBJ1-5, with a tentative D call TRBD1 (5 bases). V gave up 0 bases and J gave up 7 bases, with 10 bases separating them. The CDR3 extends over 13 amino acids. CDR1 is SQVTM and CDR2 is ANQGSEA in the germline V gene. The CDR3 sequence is CSVEDHTGQPQHF. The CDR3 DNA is TGCAGCGTTGAAGATCATACAGGACAGCCCCAGCATTTT.

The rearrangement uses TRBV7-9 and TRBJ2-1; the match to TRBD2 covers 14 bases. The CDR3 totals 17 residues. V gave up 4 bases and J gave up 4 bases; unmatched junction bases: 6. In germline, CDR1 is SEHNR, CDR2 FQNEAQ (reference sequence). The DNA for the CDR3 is TGTGCCAGCAGCTCTGGACTAGCGGGGGGCACTTACAATGAGCAGTTCTTC. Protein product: CASSSGLAGGTYNEQFF.

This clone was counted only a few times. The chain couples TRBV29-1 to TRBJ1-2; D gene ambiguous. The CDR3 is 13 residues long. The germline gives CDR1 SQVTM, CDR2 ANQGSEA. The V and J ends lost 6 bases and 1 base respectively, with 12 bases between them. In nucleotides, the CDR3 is TGCAGCGTGACGACGGGATTTAACTATGGCTACACCTTC. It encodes CSVTTGFNYGYTF.

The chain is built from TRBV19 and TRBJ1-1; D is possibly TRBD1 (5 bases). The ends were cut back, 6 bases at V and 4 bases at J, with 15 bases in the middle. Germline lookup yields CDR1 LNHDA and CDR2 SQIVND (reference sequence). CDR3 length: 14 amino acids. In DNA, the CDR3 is TGTGCCAGTAGGGGGAGGGGATCTCGCACTGAAGCTTTCTTT. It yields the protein CASRGRGSRTEAFF.

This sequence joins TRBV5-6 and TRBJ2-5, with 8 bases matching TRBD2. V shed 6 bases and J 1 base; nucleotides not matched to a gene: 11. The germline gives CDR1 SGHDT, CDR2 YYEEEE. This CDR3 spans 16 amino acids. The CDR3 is CASIRTGGPRQETQYF. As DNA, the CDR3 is TGTGCCAGCATTAGAACGGGGGGGCCCCGCCAAGAGACCCAGTACTTC.

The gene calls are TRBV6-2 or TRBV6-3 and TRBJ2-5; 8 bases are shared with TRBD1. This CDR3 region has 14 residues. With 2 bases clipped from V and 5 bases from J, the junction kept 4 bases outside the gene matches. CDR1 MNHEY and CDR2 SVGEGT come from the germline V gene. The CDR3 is CASSYGQGRETQYF. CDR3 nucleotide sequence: TGTGCCAGCAGTTACGGACAGGGACGGGAGACCCAGTACTTC.

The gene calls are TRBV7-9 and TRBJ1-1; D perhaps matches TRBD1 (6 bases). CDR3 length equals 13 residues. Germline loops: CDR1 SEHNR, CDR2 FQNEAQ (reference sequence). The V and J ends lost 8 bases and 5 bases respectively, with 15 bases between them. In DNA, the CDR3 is TGTGCCAGCGTGCAGGGGCGAGGTACTGAAGCTTTCTTT. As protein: CASVQGRGTEAFF.

The CDR3 DNA reads as TGCGCCAGTATGGTGGCGGGTAGTAATGAGCAGTTCTTC. Translated, it gives CASMVAGSNEQFF. V gene TRBV5-1 combines with J gene TRBJ2-1, with D perhaps TRBD2 (5 bases). CDR3 length: 13 amino acids. V dropped 8 bases and J dropped 7 bases, with 16 bases sitting between them. Germline V gene sequence: CDR1 SGHRS, CDR2 YFSETQ.

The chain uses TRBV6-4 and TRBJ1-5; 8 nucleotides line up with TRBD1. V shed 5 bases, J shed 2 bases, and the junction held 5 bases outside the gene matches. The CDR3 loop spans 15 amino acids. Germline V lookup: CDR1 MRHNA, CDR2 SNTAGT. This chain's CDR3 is CASSSRGRRNQPQHF. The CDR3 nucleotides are TGTGCCAGCAGTAGCAGGGGGCGCCGCAATCAGCCCCAGCATTTT.

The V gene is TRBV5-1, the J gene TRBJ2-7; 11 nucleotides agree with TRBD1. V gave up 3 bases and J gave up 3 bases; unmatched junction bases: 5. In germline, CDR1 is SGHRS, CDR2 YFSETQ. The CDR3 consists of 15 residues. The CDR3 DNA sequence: TGCGCCAGCAGCTCCCGGACAGGGGGCTTCTACGAGCAGTACTTC. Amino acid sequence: CASSSRTGGFYEQYF. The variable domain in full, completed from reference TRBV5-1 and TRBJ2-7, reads KAGVTQTPRYLIKTRGQQVTLSCSPISGHRSVSWYQQTPGQGLQFLFEYFSETQRNKGNFPGRFSGRQFSNSRSEMNVSTLELGDSALYLCASSSRTGGFYEQYFGPGTRLTVT.

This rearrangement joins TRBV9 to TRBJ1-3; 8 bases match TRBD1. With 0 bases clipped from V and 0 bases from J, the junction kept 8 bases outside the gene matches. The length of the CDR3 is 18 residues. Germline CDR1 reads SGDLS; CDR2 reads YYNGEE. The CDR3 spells CASSVGLGQDGSGNTIYF. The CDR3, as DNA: TGTGCCAGCAGCGTAGGTCTGGGACAGGATGGCTCTGGAAACACCATATATTTT. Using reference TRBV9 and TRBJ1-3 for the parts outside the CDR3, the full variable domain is DSGVTQTPKHLITATGQRVTLRCSPRSGDLSVYWYQQSLDQGLQFLIQYYNGEERAKGNILERFSAQQFPDLHSELNLSSLELGDSALYFCASSVGLGQDGSGNTIYFGEGSWLTVV.